What follows are 23 T cell receptor beta chains derived from one specimen sequenced in a study of blood T cell repertoires in COVID-19. Data came from immunoSEQ multiplex PCR; TCRdb stores just in-frame clones and leaves some out. This sample yields under 200,000 clones, of which around 86% are seen a single time; roughly 8% belongs to the top ten. Sequencing was carried out using peripheral blood. Receptors were obtained from a man in his sixties with acute or convalescent COVID-19.

The J gene is TRBJ2-2, the V gene TRBV6-5; 13 bases map to TRBD2. Losses at the gene ends were 7 bases for V and 6 bases for J; bases not matched to a gene: 5. The CDR3 runs 15 residues. In germline, CDR1 is MNHEY, CDR2 SVGAGI. The CDR3 coding sequence is TGTGCCAGCACTCCGGGACTAGCGGGACCCGGGGAGCTGTTTTTT. This codes for CASTPGLAGPGELFF.

The chain is built from TRBV18 and TRBJ2-1; 9 bases line up with TRBD1. This CDR3 is built from 15 residues. J lost 4 bases, V lost 3 bases, and 4 bases had no gene match. Looked up from germline, CDR1 is KGHSH and CDR2 is LQKENI. CDR3 sequence reads: CASSPPGQGYNEQFF. The CDR3 coding sequence is TGTGCCAGCTCACCTCCGGGACAGGGTTACAATGAGCAGTTCTTC.

The chain employs TRBV27 and TRBJ2-1; perhaps TRBD2 as D (5 bases). The V gene's germline CDR1 is MNHEY and CDR2 SMNVEV (reference sequence). The CDR3 has 15 residues. Trimming pared 2 bases from V and 7 bases from J, leaving 15 bases between. The CDR3 coding sequence is TGTGCCAGCAGTTTAAACGGACTTCCGGAGAATGAGCAGTTCTTC. Its translation is CASSLNGLPENEQFF.

The chain recombines TRBV12-3 or TRBV12-4 with TRBJ1-2, with a weak D call TRBD1 (5 bases). There are 13 residues in the CDR3. V gave up 6 bases and J gave up 3 bases, with 11 bases separating them. The DNA of the CDR3 is TGTGCCAGCAGCAGACAGAGGTACTATGGCTACACCTTC. Encoded protein: CASSRQRYYGYTF.

J is TRBJ1-6 and V is TRBV2; no firm D call. Trimming removed 2 bases at V and 10 bases at J, with 15 bases between. The CDR3 sequence is 15 residues long. Germline CDR1 SNHLY, CDR2 FYNNEI. The CDR3 nucleotides read TGTGCCAGCAGTGAAAACAGCCCCAGGTGGTCACCCCTCCACTTT. It translates to CASSENSPRWSPLHF.

This sequence joins TRBV2 and TRBJ1-2; 9 nucleotides match TRBD1. This CDR3 is 16 amino acids long. Germline V CDR1 and CDR2: SNHLY, FYNNEI. V shed 6 bases and J 4 bases; nucleotides not matched to a gene: 12. The CDR3 protein is CASRANRGRVGYGYTF. DNA for the CDR3: TGTGCCAGCAGGGCTAACAGGGGGCGCGTGGGCTATGGCTACACCTTC.

The gene calls are TRBV27 and TRBJ1-2; D might be TRBD1 (5 bases). Germline V gene sequence: CDR1 MNHEY, CDR2 SMNVEV (reference sequence). This CDR3 is built from 15 residues. Deletions cut 4 bases from V and 4 bases from J, with 16 bases between. The CDR3, as DNA: TGTGCCAGCAGTTCCTTTTCCGACAGCTTCTATGGCTACACCTTC. As protein: CASSSFSDSFYGYTF.

The chain carries TRBV28 and TRBJ1-1, with 9 bases lining up with TRBD1. The CDR3 is made up of 16 amino acids. Germline trimming cut 5 bases from V and 3 bases from J; bases unmatched to any gene: 10. The germline V gene encodes CDR1 MDHEN and CDR2 SYDVKM. For the CDR3, the DNA is TGTGCCAGCAGTGTACTCGGGACAGGGAGTGACACTGAAGCTTTCTTT. Translated, it gives CASSVLGTGSDTEAFF. The whole variable domain, filled in from reference TRBV28 and TRBJ1-1, reads DVKVTQSSRYLVKRTGEKVFLECVQDMDHENMFWYRQDPGLGLRLIYFSYDVKMKEKGDIPEGYSVSREKKERFSLILESASTNQTSMYLCASSVLGTGSDTEAFFGQGTRLTVV.

The genes are TRBV6-5 and TRBJ2-7; D not resolved. The V end lost 8 bases, the J end lost 2 bases, and 16 bases lay between the germline ends. The CDR3 extends over 14 amino acids. CDR1 and CDR2 (germline): MNHEY, SVGAGI. The CDR3 is CASQTPGSTYEQYF. DNA for the CDR3: TGTGCCAGCCAGACACCCGGCAGCACCTACGAGCAGTACTTC.

CDR3 nucleotides: TGTGCCAGCAGCCACCCCCAAGGGAGCGGGACCTACACAGATACGCAGTATTTT. Translating gives CASSHPQGSGTYTDTQYF. The chain carries TRBV3-1 (or the pseudogene TRBV3-2) and TRBJ2-3; 7 bases map to TRBD2. The CDR3 contains 18 residues. The J segment lost 2 bases and the V segment lost 3 bases, leaving 14 bases of the junction unmatched. CDR1 LGHDT and CDR2 YNNKEL come from the germline V gene (reference sequence).

For the CDR3, the DNA is TGTGCCAGCAGCCTGGCCGACGGAGTGGAGACCCAGTACTTC. This gives the protein CASSLADGVETQYF. V and J are TRBV3-1 (or the pseudogene TRBV3-2) and TRBJ2-5; D not resolved. CDR1 is LGHDT and CDR2 is YNNKEL in the germline V gene (reference sequence). Between the trimmed V and J ends, which lost 4 bases and 5 bases, there was a span of 14 bases. CDR3 length equals 14 residues.

The rearrangement joins TRBV5-1 to TRBJ1-1; D may be TRBD1 (5 bases). The length of the CDR3 is 13 residues. With 4 bases removed from V and 3 bases from J, the gap between germline ends came to 10 bases. Looked up from germline, CDR1 is SGHRS and CDR2 is YFSETQ. The CDR3 is CASSRDRHTEAFF. The CDR3 DNA reads as TGCGCCAGCAGCAGAGACAGACACACTGAAGCTTTCTTT.

This clone showed up just once. The chain couples TRBV11-3 to TRBJ2-7; 8 bases map to TRBD2. Germline V gene sequence: CDR1 SGHNT, CDR2 YENEEA. V lost 1 base, J lost 4 bases, and 12 bases stayed unmatched. CDR3 length equals 17 residues. In DNA form, the CDR3 reads TGTGCCAGCAGCTTAGGGCCCCTCAGCGGGGGCGGATACGAGCAGTACTTC. Its protein is CASSLGPLSGGGYEQYF.

The V gene is TRBV2, the J gene TRBJ2-5, with D possibly being TRBD2 (5 bases). Germline assignment: CDR1 SNHLY and CDR2 FYNNEI. V was clipped by 7 bases and J by 4 bases, with 13 bases between them. CDR3 length: 13 residues. CDR3 residues: CASTWGEGETQYF. CDR3 coding DNA: TGTGCCAGCACGTGGGGAGAGGGAGAGACCCAGTACTTC.

V gene TRBV9 combines with J gene TRBJ1-6; a possible D gene is TRBD1 (5 bases). The CDR3 is 14 residues long. The germline V gene encodes CDR1 SGDLS and CDR2 YYNGEE. Trimming pared 1 base from V and 10 bases from J, leaving 12 bases between. The CDR3 reads CASSVSDSGSPLHF. In DNA form, the CDR3 reads TGTGCCAGCAGCGTATCCGACAGTGGGTCACCCCTCCACTTT. Complete variable domain (other parts from reference TRBV9 and TRBJ1-6): DSGVTQTPKHLITATGQRVTLRCSPRSGDLSVYWYQQSLDQGLQFLIQYYNGEERAKGNILERFSAQQFPDLHSELNLSSLELGDSALYFCASSVSDSGSPLHFGNGTRLTVT.

J is TRBJ2-7 and V is TRBV3-1 (or the pseudogene TRBV3-2), with TRBD2 matching 14 bases. The CDR3 extends over 14 amino acids. Germline values: CDR1 LGHDT, CDR2 YNNKEL (reference sequence). After removal of 5 bases from V and 7 bases from J, the junction contained 4 bases not matched to a gene. CDR3 nucleotides: TGTGCCAGCAGCTCCCGACTAGCGGGAGGGGAGCAGTACTTC. This sequence encodes CASSSRLAGGEQYF.

V and J are TRBV25-1 and TRBJ1-2, with no clear D. Germline V lookup: CDR1 MGHDK, CDR2 SYGVNS. The CDR3 covers 15 residues. V lost 1 base and J lost 8, with 17 bases in between. The CDR3 sequence is CASSESIGGGLGYTF. DNA for the CDR3: TGTGCCAGCAGTGAATCCATCGGAGGAGGACTCGGCTACACCTTC.

The genes are TRBV27 and TRBJ2-4, with D perhaps TRBD2 (6 bases). Deletions cut 4 bases from V and 1 base from J, with 14 bases between. CDR3 size: 16 residues. Germline values: CDR1 MNHEY, CDR2 SMNVEV (reference sequence). Here the CDR3 DNA reads TGTGCCAGCAGTTCGTGGGACGCGGGGGCCAAAAACATTCAGTACTTC. It translates to CASSSWDAGAKNIQYF.

This chain joins TRBV7-8 and TRBJ2-1; 7 bases are a match to TRBD2. The CDR3 is 18 amino acids. Germline V CDR1 and CDR2: SGHVS, FQNEAQ. V was clipped by 5 bases and J by 0 bases; unmatched bases: 13. CDR3 region: CASSPRLAASDSYNEQFF. The DNA for the CDR3 is TGTGCCAGCAGCCCCCGGCTAGCGGCTTCTGACTCCTACAATGAGCAGTTCTTC. Using reference TRBV7-8 and TRBJ2-1 for the parts outside the CDR3, the full variable domain is GAGVSQSPRYKVAKRGQDVALRCDPISGHVSLFWYQQALGQGPEFLTYFQNEAQLDKSGLPSDRFFAERPEGSVSTLKIQRTQQEDSAVYLCASSPRLAASDSYNEQFFGPGTRLTVL.

The J gene is TRBJ2-5, the V gene TRBV5-1; 7 nucleotides agree with TRBD1. The length of the CDR3 is 14 residues. Trimming at V came to 4 bases and at J to 2 bases, leaving 5 bases not matched to a gene. Germline values: CDR1 SGHRS, CDR2 YFSETQ. DNA of the CDR3: TGCGCCAGCAGCAATGGGGACAGTCAAGAGACCCAGTACTTC. As protein: CASSNGDSQETQYF. Filled out from reference TRBV5-1 and TRBJ2-5, the complete variable domain reads KAGVTQTPRYLIKTRGQQVTLSCSPISGHRSVSWYQQTPGQGLQFLFEYFSETQRNKGNFPGRFSGRQFSNSRSEMNVSTLELGDSALYLCASSNGDSQETQYFGPGTRLLVL.

The V gene is TRBV5-1, the J gene TRBJ2-7; a possible D gene is TRBD2 (6 bases). There are 17 residues in the CDR3. Between the trimmed V and J ends, which lost 4 bases and 1 base, there was a span of 21 bases. Per the germline V gene, CDR1 is SGHRS and CDR2 is YFSETQ. CDR3 DNA sequence: TGCGCCAGCAGCCTGGGACTCCCAGGGCCCCCATCCTACGAGCAGTACTTC. Translated, it gives CASSLGLPGPPSYEQYF.

This clone occurred many times. This chain uses TRBV6-6 with TRBJ1-4, with a tentative D call TRBD1 (5 bases). This CDR3 is built from 15 residues. Germline CDR1 and CDR2: MNHNY and SVGAGI (reference sequence). Trimming removed 5 bases from V and 1 base from J, with 11 bases in between. CDR3 nucleotide sequence: TGTGCCAGCAGTCCCAGGGCGAGAACTAATGAAAAACTGTTTTTT. It encodes CASSPRARTNEKLFF.

The chain is built from TRBV19 and TRBJ2-7; D is ambiguous. CDR1 is LNHDA and CDR2 is SQIVND in the germline V gene (reference sequence). Trimming took off 1 base at V and 6 bases at J, with 13 bases between the two ends. This CDR3 comprises 14 residues. DNA for the CDR3: TGTGCCAGTAGTATAGGGAGCGTCTTTGGCGAGCAGTACTTC. Translating it yields CASSIGSVFGEQYF.